Listed below are T cell receptor beta chains from one sample, sequenced in a study of Ad26.COV2.S vaccination and SARS-CoV-2 variants. TCRdb's copy holds only in-frame clones and misses some; the assay was immunoSEQ multiplex PCR. The data contain 300,000 to 400,000 clones, roughly 90% of them seen just once; the ten biggest clones take up roughly a tenth. The sample was peripheral blood, taken in a trial of Ad26.COV2.S vaccine versus placebo. The receptors stem from a person aged 18-65 years who received the Ad26.COV2.S COVID-19 vaccine or a placebo. Each CDR3 is given with its conserved first and last residue. The order of the fields is V gene, J gene, clone size, D gene, CDR3 length, CDR3 DNA, CDR3 protein. The D gene is left open where the match is weak. Only part of the rows carry a size: once, few, many, or a class if the clone is expanded.

TRBV11-2	TRBJ2-2	NA	TRBD2	17	TGTGCCAGCAGCCACCTCGCGGGAGGGATAAACACCGGGGAGCTGTTTTTT	CASSHLAGGINTGELFF
TRBV5-6	TRBJ1-2	NA	TRBD1	17	TGTGCCAGCAGCGGAATCCTAACCCTGACAGGGGTTGGCGGCTACACCTTC	CASSGILTLTGVGGYTF
TRBV7-2	TRBJ2-1	NA	TRBD2	17	TGTGCCAGCAGCTTAGCTTCGACTAGCGGGGGAAACAATGAGCAGTTCTTC	CASSLASTSGGNNEQFF
TRBV3-1/TRBV3-2	TRBJ2-7	NA	TRBD1	16	TGTGCCAGCAGCCGCTCCGGGACAGCTCGCTCCTACGAGCAGTACTTC	CASSRSGTARSYEQYF
TRBV7-2	TRBJ2-2	NA	TRBD2	16	TGTGCCAGCACGCTTAACGCGGGAGCGGACACCGGGGAGCTGTTTTTT	CASTLNAGADTGELFF
TRBV19	TRBJ2-3	NA	TRBD2	15	TGTGCCAGTAGTCCCGGGACTAGCGGGACAGATACGCAGTATTTT	CASSPGTSGTDTQYF
TRBV4-3	TRBJ1-2	NA	NA	14	TGCGCCAGCAGCCACCCCGAGCGGAAGGGCTCCTACACCTTC	CASSHPERKGSYTF
TRBV19	TRBJ2-3	NA	NA	14	TGCCGTCCCCCGACTCCAGCAAGGACAGATACGCAGTATTTT	CRPPTPARTDTQYF
TRBV7-8	TRBJ2-7	few	NA	11	TGTGCCAGCAGCCTTAACTACGAGCAGTACTTC	CASSLNYEQYF
TRBV5-6	TRBJ2-3	NA	NA	11	TGTGCCAGCAGCTTAGGGGGGGCGCAGTATTTT	CASSLGGAQYF
TRBV5-1	TRBJ2-5	once	NA	15	TGCGCCAGCAGCTATGGAGGCGAGTACCAAGAGACCCAGTACTTC	CASSYGGEYQETQYF
TRBV5-1	TRBJ2-1	NA	TRBD2	12	TGCGCCAGCAGCTTGTCGGGGGGTGAGCAGTTCTTC	CASSLSGGEQFF
TRBV5-6	TRBJ2-7	NA	NA	12	TGTGCCAGCAGCCGAGGGCTTTACGAGCAGTACTTC	CASSRGLYEQYF
TRBV5-1	TRBJ2-7	NA	NA	16	TGCGCCAGCAGCTTGGCCGAAGTAGGGTACTCCTACGAGCAGTACTTC	CASSLAEVGYSYEQYF
TRBV29-1	TRBJ2-3	NA	TRBD1	12	TGCAGCGCGGACAGGGGCCCCGGAACGCAGTATTTT	CSADRGPGTQYF
TRBV6-5	TRBJ2-1	NA	TRBD1	16	TGTGCCAGCAGTTACTCCGGGACAGGCAACTACAATGAGCAGTTCTTC	CASSYSGTGNYNEQFF
TRBV7-2	TRBJ2-1	few	NA	11	TGTGCCAGCAGCGCCGTAAATGAGCAGTTCTTC	CASSAVNEQFF
TRBV11-2	TRBJ2-1	NA	NA	14	TGTGCCAGCAGCTTAGAGCAGGGTTACAATGAGCAGTTCTTC	CASSLEQGYNEQFF
TRBV24-1	TRBJ2-1	NA	TRBD2	17	TGTGCCACCAGTGACCCGAGCGGGGTAAGCTCCTACAATGAGCAGTTCTTC	CATSDPSGVSSYNEQFF
TRBV7-8	TRBJ1-2	NA	TRBD1	15	TGTGCCAGCAGAGCTCCGGGACAGGGGGCGTCAGGCTACACCTTC	CASRAPGQGASGYTF
TRBV29-1	TRBJ1-4	once	NA	14	TGCAGCGGCATAATGGACGGAATAAATGAAAAACTGTTTTTT	CSGIMDGINEKLFF
TRBV28	TRBJ2-7	NA	TRBD2	16	TGTGCCAGCAGTTTAGAGGGGACTAGCGGGACCTACGAGCAGTACTTC	CASSLEGTSGTYEQYF
TRBV7-2	TRBJ2-7	NA	NA	16	TGTGCCAGCAGCTTAGCGGCAGGGCGGAAATCCTACGAGCAGTACTTC	CASSLAAGRKSYEQYF
TRBV6-2/TRBV6-3	TRBJ2-5	NA	TRBD1	13	TGTGCCAGCAGTTTCACAGGGGCAGAGACCCAGTACTTC	CASSFTGAETQYF